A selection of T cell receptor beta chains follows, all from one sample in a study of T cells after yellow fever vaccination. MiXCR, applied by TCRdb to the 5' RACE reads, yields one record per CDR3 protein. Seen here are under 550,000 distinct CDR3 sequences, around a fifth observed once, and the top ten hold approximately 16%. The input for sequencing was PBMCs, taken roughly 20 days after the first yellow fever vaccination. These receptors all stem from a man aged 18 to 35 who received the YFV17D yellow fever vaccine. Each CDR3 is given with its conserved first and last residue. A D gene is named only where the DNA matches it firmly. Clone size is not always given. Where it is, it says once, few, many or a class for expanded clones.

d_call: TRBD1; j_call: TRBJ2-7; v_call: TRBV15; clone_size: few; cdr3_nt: TGTGCCACCAGCAGTACAGGGGGGATCTACGAGCAGTACTTC; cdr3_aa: CATSSTGGIYEQYF
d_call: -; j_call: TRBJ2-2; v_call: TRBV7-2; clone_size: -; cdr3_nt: TGTGCCAGCAGCTTAGCGGCCCCCAATCCCACCGGGGAGCTGTTTTTT; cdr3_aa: CASSLAAPNPTGELFF
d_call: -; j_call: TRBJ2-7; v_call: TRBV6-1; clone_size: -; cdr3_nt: TGTGCCAGCAGGCCATCATCTAGTGTTCGATCCTACGAGCAGTACTTC; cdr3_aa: CASRPSSSVRSYEQYF
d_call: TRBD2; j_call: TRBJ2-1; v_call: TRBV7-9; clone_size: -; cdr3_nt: TGTGCCAGCAGCTCATTAAGCGGGGGGAACAATGAGCAGTTCTTC; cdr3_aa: CASSSLSGGNNEQFF
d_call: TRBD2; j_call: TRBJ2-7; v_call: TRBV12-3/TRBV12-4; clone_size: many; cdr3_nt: TGTGCCAGCAGTTTTGTCCCCGGGGGGGAGCAGTACTTC; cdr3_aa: CASSFVPGGEQYF
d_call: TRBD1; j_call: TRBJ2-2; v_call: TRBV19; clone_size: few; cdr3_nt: TGTGCCAGTAGTACCGGACAGGGGCTACATTTCGGGGAGCTGTTTTTT; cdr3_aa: CASSTGQGLHFGELFF
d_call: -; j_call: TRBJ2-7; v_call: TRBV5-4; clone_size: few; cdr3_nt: TGTGCCAGCAGCTTGGGAGGGACATCGGACGAGCAGTACTTC; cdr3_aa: CASSLGGTSDEQYF
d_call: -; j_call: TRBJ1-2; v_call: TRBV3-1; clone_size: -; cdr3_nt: TGTGCCAGCAGCCAAGATATGAGGGGCTACACCTTC; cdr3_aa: CASSQDMRGYTF
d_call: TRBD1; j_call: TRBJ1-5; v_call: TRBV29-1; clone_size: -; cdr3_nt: TGCAGCGCCGGACAGGCTCTTAATCAGCCCCAGCATTTT; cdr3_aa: CSAGQALNQPQHF
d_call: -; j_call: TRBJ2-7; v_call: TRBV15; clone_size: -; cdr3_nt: TGTGCCACCAGCAGAGACAGGTTCGCCTACGAGCAGTACTTC; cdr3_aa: CATSRDRFAYEQYF
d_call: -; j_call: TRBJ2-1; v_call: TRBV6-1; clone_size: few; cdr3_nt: TGTGCCAGCTATAGGAGGGGGGGCAGGAATGAGCAGTTCTTC; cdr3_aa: CASYRRGGRNEQFF
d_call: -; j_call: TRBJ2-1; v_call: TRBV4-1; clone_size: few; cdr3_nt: TGCGCCAGCAGCCAGGAGGGCGTCGTCGATGAGCAGTTCTTC; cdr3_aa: CASSQEGVVDEQFF
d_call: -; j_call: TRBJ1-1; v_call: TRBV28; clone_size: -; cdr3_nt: TGTGCCAGCAGTTTGTCCATTGGGGGCACTGAAGCTTTCTTT; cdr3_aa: CASSLSIGGTEAFF
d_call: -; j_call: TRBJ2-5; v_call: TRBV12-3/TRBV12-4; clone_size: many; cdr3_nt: TGTGCCAGCAGTCTTTTGGGACAATTGAATGGGGAGACCCAGTACTTC; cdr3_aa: CASSLLGQLNGETQYF
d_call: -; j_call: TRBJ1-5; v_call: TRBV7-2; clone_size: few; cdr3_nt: TGTGCCAGCAGCTTAGGGGCTCGGGCCCAGCATTTT; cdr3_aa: CASSLGARAQHF
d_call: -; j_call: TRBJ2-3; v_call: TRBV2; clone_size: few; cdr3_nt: TGTGCCAGCAGGAGGACGGGGGGCCCCACACATACGCAGTATTTT; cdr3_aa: CASRRTGGPTHTQYF
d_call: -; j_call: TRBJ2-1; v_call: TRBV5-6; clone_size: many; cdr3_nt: TGTGCCAGCAGCTGGACAGCTGAGCAGTTCTTC; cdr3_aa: CASSWTAEQFF
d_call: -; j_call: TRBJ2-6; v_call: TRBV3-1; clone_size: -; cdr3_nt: TGTGCCTTCAGTGCCTTAGGAGGGGGGGCGGAGGGGGCCAACGTCCTGACTTTC; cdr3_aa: CAFSALGGGAEGANVLTF
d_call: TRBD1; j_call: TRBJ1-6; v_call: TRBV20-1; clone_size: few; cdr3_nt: TGCAGTGCTAGCCCCTCCGGGACAGGGAGATCACCCCTCCACTTT; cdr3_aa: CSASPSGTGRSPLHF
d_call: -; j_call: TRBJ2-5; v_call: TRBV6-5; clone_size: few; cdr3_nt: TGTGCCACCACGGGCCGGGGGGAGACCCAGTACTTC; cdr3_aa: CATTGRGETQYF
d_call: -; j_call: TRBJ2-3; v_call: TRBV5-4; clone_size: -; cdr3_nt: TGTGCCAGCAGCGGCCTCGGGGGCGCAGATACGCAGTATTTT; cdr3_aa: CASSGLGGADTQYF
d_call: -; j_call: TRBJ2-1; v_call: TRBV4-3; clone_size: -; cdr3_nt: TGCGCCAGCAGCCAAGATATGGCTAGTTCCTACAATGAGCAGTTCTTC; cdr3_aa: CASSQDMASSYNEQFF
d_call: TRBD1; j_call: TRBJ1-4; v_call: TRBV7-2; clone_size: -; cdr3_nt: TGTGCCAGCAGCCCCGGTCTAAGGGACAGGGGCGAAAAACTGTTTTTT; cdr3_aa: CASSPGLRDRGEKLFF
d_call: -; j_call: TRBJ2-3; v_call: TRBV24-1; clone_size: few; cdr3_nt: TGTGCCACCAGTGATTTAGGGAATACGCAGTATTTT; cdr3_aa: CATSDLGNTQYF
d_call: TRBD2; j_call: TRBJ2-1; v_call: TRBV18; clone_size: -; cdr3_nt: TGTGCCAGCTCACCCGGGGCTAGCGGAGGCGAGCAGTTCTTC; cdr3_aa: CASSPGASGGEQFF
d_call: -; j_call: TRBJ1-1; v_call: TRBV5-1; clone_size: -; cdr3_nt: TGCGCCAGCAGCTTGTCGGCAGGGGTAAAGACTGAAGCTTTCTTT; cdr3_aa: CASSLSAGVKTEAFF